The sequence of this T cell receptor (beta chain) was determined in a study of CD8+ T cells in alopecia areata. Germline V gene lookup returns CDR1 LNHNV and CDR2 YYDKDF (reference sequence). This CDR3 comprises 18 residues. Trimming stripped 1 base from V and 1 base from J, with 19 bases between. Investigators isolated RNA and reverse transcribed it into cDNA to act as the sequencing template. Assay used: immunoSEQ multiplex PCR; TCRdb lists only in-frame clones, some missing. The sample lists 100,000 to 150,000 clones, 45% to 50% occurring once. J is TRBJ2-5 and V is TRBV15; perhaps TRBD1 as D (6 bases). The receptor comes from a human donor with alopecia areata. The specimen comprised CD8+ T cells sorted from blood, sampled at week 0. The CDR3 DNA reads as TGTGCCACCAGCAGAGTCGTGGGACACCATGAGTCCCAAGAGACCCAGTACTTC. Translated: CATSRVVGHHESQETQYF.